Listed below are T cell receptor beta chains from one sample, sequenced in a study of brain T cells in children with intractable seizures. The repertoire was sequenced with immunoSEQ multiplex PCR; TCRdb's copy has only in-frame clones and lacks some. The repertoire holds a few hundred thousand clones, with about 93% as singletons. The sample in question was peripheral blood, obtained more than 4 months after surgery. Receptor source: a boy under three years old with tuberous sclerosis and intractable seizures. CDR3s leave out the opening cysteine and the closing phenylalanine or tryptophan. Clone sizes are given selectively: once, few, many, or a class where the clone is expanded.

V,size,CDR3
TRBV6-5,NA,ASRGTGELF
TRBV27,once,ASSLGFSTDTQY
TRBV13,NA,ASSLDAGGPSGANVLT
TRBV5-6,NA,ASSLTGNTEAF
TRBV19,NA,ASSNLTGTTSTDTQY
TRBV6-6,NA,ASSPGTTAGYGYT
TRBV13,NA,ASRPKRGFDDTQY
TRBV30,few,AWRKTISTGSPGSIA
TRBV3-1/TRBV3-2,NA,ASKTTSGGKETQY
TRBV28,NA,ASSLLYGYT
TRBV23-1,once,ASSQFFVGLGAPSSYEQY
TRBV6-8,NA,ASRGTGPIDYEQY
TRBV5-1,NA,ASSYGGRYGYT
TRBV5-6,NA,ASSLDREDPGNEQF
TRBV4-1,NA,ASSLPGGDYEQY
TRBV5-8,NA,ASSKGQGLSTDTQY
TRBV5-4,NA,ASSARGGNTIY
TRBV24-1,few,ATSLRGGGYT
TRBV6-5,NA,ASRGRSLTDTQY
TRBV11-2,NA,ASSLGGEKTQY
TRBV2,NA,ASSQDREGYT
TRBV10-2,NA,ASRRGQGSGNTIY
TRBV28,NA,ASSSDNEQF
TRBV25-1,NA,ASSDLASYNEQF
TRBV24-1,NA,ATSRPGRMTSGGAGTDTQY
TRBV27,NA,ASSVSPGLANTGELF